Presented here are 22 T cell receptor beta chains from one specimen sequenced in a study of blood T cell repertoires in COVID-19. TCRdb's table, derived via immunoSEQ multiplex PCR, lists solely in-frame clones and lacks some. The sample yields 100,000 to 150,000 clones, approximately 87% seen once. The material sequenced was peripheral blood. These TCRs come from a man aged 65 to 79 with active COVID-19.

The table lists this clone with a count of one. The chain carries TRBV9 and TRBJ2-1, with 11 bases fitting TRBD1. V was pared by 3 bases and J by 4 bases, with 3 bases of the junction left unmatched. Germline CDR1 reads SGDLS; CDR2 reads YYNGEE. CDR3 size: 15 residues. The CDR3 loop is CASSDGTGGYNEQFF. For the CDR3, the DNA is TGTGCCAGCAGCGACGGGACAGGGGGTTACAATGAGCAGTTCTTC.

The CDR3 DNA reads TGCGCCAGCAGCTTGACAGGGGCGGATGAGCAGTTCTTC. Residues: CASSLTGADEQFF. The chain combines TRBV5-1 with TRBJ2-1; 7 positions match TRBD1. Germline V gene sequence: CDR1 SGHRS, CDR2 YFSETQ. The CDR3 extends over 13 amino acids. Germline trimming cut 1 base from V and 8 bases from J; bases unmatched to any gene: 3.

The chain combines TRBV30 with TRBJ1-2, with D perhaps matching TRBD1 (5 bases). Germline CDR1 and CDR2: GTSNPN and SVGIG (reference sequence). The CDR3 is 15 residues long. V lost 2 bases and J 4 bases, leaving 17 bases between the germline ends. The CDR3 spells CAWSPPAGSPYGYTF. Written as DNA, the CDR3 is TGTGCCTGGAGTCCCCCGGCAGGGTCCCCCTATGGCTACACCTTC.

The chain has TRBV24-1 and TRBJ1-2; weak D call: TRBD1 (6 bases). The CDR3 extends over 13 amino acids. The V gene's germline CDR1 is KGHDR and CDR2 SFDVKD. Trimming pared 6 bases from V and 3 bases from J, leaving 10 bases between. CDR3 nucleotides: TGTGCCACCAGTCCAGGGGCCCACTATGGCTACACCTTC. Translating gives CATSPGAHYGYTF.

V gene TRBV3-1 (or the pseudogene TRBV3-2) combines with J gene TRBJ1-1; weak D call: TRBD1 (5 bases). The CDR3 extends over 13 amino acids. The V gene's germline CDR1 is LGHDT and CDR2 YNNKEL (reference sequence). The V end lost 4 bases, the J end lost 4 bases, and 10 bases lay between the germline ends. Written as DNA, the CDR3 is TGTGCCAGCAGCCCAGGGTCGGGCACTGAAGCTTTCTTT. Protein: CASSPGSGTEAFF.

The gene calls are TRBV28 and TRBJ2-3; maybe TRBD2 (6 bases). The CDR3 sequence is 12 residues long. V lost 8 bases to trimming and J lost 6 bases, with 12 bases between them. Germline V gene sequence: CDR1 MDHEN, CDR2 SYDVKM. The CDR3 region has the DNA TGTGCCAGCCTGGCGGGATCCGATACGCAGTATTTT. Its protein is CASLAGSDTQYF.

The chain carries TRBV30 and TRBJ1-3; 8 nucleotides match TRBD1. After removal of 2 bases from V and 3 bases from J, the junction contained 3 bases not matched to a gene. Germline V gene data show CDR1 as GTSNPN and CDR2 as SVGIG (reference sequence). This CDR3 region has 14 residues. CDR3 DNA sequence: TGTGCCTGGAGTCCAGGGGGCTATGGAAACACCATATATTTT. Protein sequence: CAWSPGGYGNTIYF. Supplemented by reference TRBV30 and TRBJ1-3, the full variable domain reads SQTIHQWPATLVQPVGSPLSLECTVEGTSNPNLYWYRQAAGRGLQLLFYSVGIGQISSEVPQNLSASRPQDRQFILSSKKLLLSDSGFYLCAWSPGGYGNTIYFGEGSWLTVV.

The chain couples TRBV24-1 to TRBJ2-3; 9 bases align to TRBD1. The V and J ends lost 9 bases and 2 bases, in that order; junction bases with no gene match: 5. There are 14 residues in the CDR3. CDR1 and CDR2 (germline): KGHDR, SFDVKD. The CDR3 loop reads CATRGQGATDTQYF. The DNA of the CDR3 is TGTGCCACCCGGGGACAGGGAGCCACAGATACGCAGTATTTT.

This chain connects TRBV7-2 to TRBJ2-5, with D tentatively TRBD1 (5 bases). CDR1 and CDR2 (germline): SGHTA, FQGNSA. Trimming took off 5 bases at V and 5 bases at J, with 12 bases between the two ends. This CDR3 is built from 13 residues. The chain's CDR3 is CASSPGLGETQYF. The CDR3 DNA sequence: TGTGCCAGCAGCCCAGGGTTGGGGGAGACCCAGTACTTC. The whole variable domain, remainder taken from reference TRBV7-2 and TRBJ2-5, is GAGVSQSPSNKVTEKGKDVELRCDPISGHTALYWYRQSLGQGLEFLIYFQGNSAPDKSGLPSDRFSAERTGGSVSTLTIQRTQQEDSAVYLCASSPGLGETQYFGPGTRLLVL.

This chain uses TRBV7-6 with TRBJ1-1; D uncertain. The length of the CDR3 is 15 residues. Germline V gives CDR1 SGHVS, CDR2 FNYEAQ. Trimming shortened V by 1 base and J by 0 bases, and 9 bases separated the two germline ends. CDR3 coding DNA: TGTGCCAGCAGCTTAGGATTAGGAGTGAACACTGAAGCTTTCTTT. This translates into CASSLGLGVNTEAFF.

This sequence joins TRBV14 and TRBJ2-1, with 9 bases that match TRBD1. V lost 3 bases to trimming and J lost 6 bases; unmatched junction nucleotides: 6. CDR3 size: 15 residues. Germline values: CDR1 SGHDN, CDR2 FVKESK. The chain's CDR3 is CASSQTGGDINEQFF. In DNA form, the CDR3 reads TGTGCCAGCAGCCAGACAGGGGGGGATATCAATGAGCAGTTCTTC. The whole variable domain, remainder taken from reference TRBV14 and TRBJ2-1, is EAGVTQFPSHSVIEKGQTVTLRCDPISGHDNLYWYRRVMGKEIKFLLHFVKESKQDESGMPNNRFLAERTGGTYSTLKVQPAELEDSGVYFCASSQTGGDINEQFFGPGTRLTVL.

The chain joins TRBV10-3 to TRBJ2-3; D possibly corresponds to TRBD2 (6 bases). The CDR3 has 12 amino acids. Trimming took 4 bases from V and 4 from J, leaving 6 bases between them. CDR1 and CDR2 (germline): ENHRY, SYGVKD. DNA of the CDR3: TGTGCCATCAGTGGGGAGGCAGATACGCAGTATTTT. Its translation: CAISGEADTQYF.

The rearrangement links TRBV27 to TRBJ2-3; tentative D call: TRBD1 (6 bases). CDR1 and CDR2 from the germline V gene are MNHEY and SMNVEV (reference sequence). The V end was cut by 5 bases, the J end by 1 base, with 13 bases between. This CDR3 has 15 residues. The CDR3 DNA reads TGTGCCAGCAGTGTCCCGACAGGCGGCACAGATACGCAGTATTTT. Its protein is CASSVPTGGTDTQYF.

This clone was detected only once. The J gene is TRBJ2-6, the V gene TRBV5-1; the D is unclear. Trimming cost V 1 base and J 0 bases, with 2 bases left between them. Germline V gene data show CDR1 as SGHRS and CDR2 as YFSETQ. CDR3 length: 14 amino acids. CDR3 nucleotides: TGCGCCAGCAGCTTGCGCTCTGGGGCCAACGTCCTGACTTTC. Amino acid sequence: CASSLRSGANVLTF.

V gene TRBV5-1 combines with J gene TRBJ2-7, with D unresolved. The CDR3 extends over 15 amino acids. Germline-derived CDR1 and CDR2 are SGHRS and YFSETQ. V shed 0 bases and J shed 0 bases, with 10 bases lying between them. CDR3 in DNA: TGCGCCAGCAGCTTGGCCGGGTCGAGCTCCTACGAGCAGTACTTC. Amino acid sequence: CASSLAGSSSYEQYF. Supplemented by reference TRBV5-1 and TRBJ2-7, the full variable domain reads KAGVTQTPRYLIKTRGQQVTLSCSPISGHRSVSWYQQTPGQGLQFLFEYFSETQRNKGNFPGRFSGRQFSNSRSEMNVSTLELGDSALYLCASSLAGSSSYEQYFGPGTRLTVT.

This CDR3 reads CASSPTPPEQFF. The CDR3 nucleotides read TGTGCCAGCAGTCCTACCCCACCCGAGCAGTTCTTC. This chain links TRBV28 with TRBJ2-1; D unclear. Per the germline V gene, CDR1 is MDHEN and CDR2 is SYDVKM. This CDR3 is built from 12 residues. Trimming took 5 bases from V and 10 from J, leaving 12 bases between them.

The chain combines TRBV6-5 with TRBJ1-5; 7 bases align to TRBD1. Losses at the gene ends were 9 bases for V and 1 base for J; bases not matched to a gene: 3. Germline loops: CDR1 MNHEY, CDR2 SVGAGI. This CDR3 is 13 amino acids long. For the CDR3, the DNA is TGTGCCAGTATACAGGGGAGCAATCAGCCCCAGCATTTT. Protein product: CASIQGSNQPQHF.

V gene TRBV5-1 combines with J gene TRBJ1-1; 8 bases agree with TRBD1. This CDR3 has 13 amino acids. The germline gives CDR1 SGHRS, CDR2 YFSETQ. V lost 0 bases to trimming and J lost 6 bases; unmatched junction nucleotides: 1. The DNA for the CDR3 is TGCGCCAGCAGCTTGGACAGGGGGGCTGAAGCTTTCTTT. This translates into CASSLDRGAEAFF.

This chain uses TRBV7-3 with TRBJ2-2; no firm D call. The germline V and J ends were trimmed by 1 base and 5 bases, with 11 bases remaining between them. Germline CDR1 and CDR2: SGHTA and FQGTGA. The CDR3 runs 15 residues. This CDR3 reads CASSLMGRQTGELFF. DNA of the CDR3: TGTGCCAGCAGCTTAATGGGCAGGCAGACCGGGGAGCTGTTTTTT. Looking up the rest from reference TRBV7-3 and TRBJ2-2 gives the full variable domain: GAGVSQTPSNKVTEKGKYVELRCDPISGHTALYWYRQSLGQGPEFLIYFQGTGAADDSGLPNDRFFAVRPEGSVSTLKIQRTERGDSAVYLCASSLMGRQTGELFFGEGSRLTVL.

This clone was detected only once. The chain joins TRBV7-2 to TRBJ2-7, with D maybe TRBD2 (6 bases). The germline CDR1 and CDR2 sequences are SGHTA and FQGNSA. The CDR3 length is 15 residues. Trimming stripped 4 bases from V and 6 bases from J, with 19 bases between. The DNA of the CDR3 is TGTGCCAGCAGCTCGGAGGGTCGGGGGAGTGGCGAGCAGTACTTC. Translation gives CASSSEGRGSGEQYF.

CDR3: CASSQRRPGRNEQFF. The CDR3 DNA is TGTGCCAGCAGCCAAAGACGGCCAGGGCGGAATGAGCAGTTCTTC. The rearrangement links TRBV3-1 (or the pseudogene TRBV3-2) to TRBJ2-1; perhaps TRBD1 as D (5 bases). V dropped 2 bases and J dropped 7 bases, with 15 bases sitting between them. Germline V gene lookup returns CDR1 LGHDT and CDR2 YNNKEL (reference sequence). The CDR3 loop spans 15 amino acids.

The rearrangement links TRBV15 to TRBJ2-3, with D possibly TRBD2 on 5 matching bases. Germline CDR1 and CDR2: LNHNV and YYDKDF (reference sequence). The CDR3 has 14 amino acids. V gave up 3 bases and J gave up 5 bases, with 12 bases separating them. CDR3 nucleotide sequence: TGTGCCACCAGCAGGTCCGGGCGGGTAGATACGCAGTATTTT. This sequence encodes CATSRSGRVDTQYF.